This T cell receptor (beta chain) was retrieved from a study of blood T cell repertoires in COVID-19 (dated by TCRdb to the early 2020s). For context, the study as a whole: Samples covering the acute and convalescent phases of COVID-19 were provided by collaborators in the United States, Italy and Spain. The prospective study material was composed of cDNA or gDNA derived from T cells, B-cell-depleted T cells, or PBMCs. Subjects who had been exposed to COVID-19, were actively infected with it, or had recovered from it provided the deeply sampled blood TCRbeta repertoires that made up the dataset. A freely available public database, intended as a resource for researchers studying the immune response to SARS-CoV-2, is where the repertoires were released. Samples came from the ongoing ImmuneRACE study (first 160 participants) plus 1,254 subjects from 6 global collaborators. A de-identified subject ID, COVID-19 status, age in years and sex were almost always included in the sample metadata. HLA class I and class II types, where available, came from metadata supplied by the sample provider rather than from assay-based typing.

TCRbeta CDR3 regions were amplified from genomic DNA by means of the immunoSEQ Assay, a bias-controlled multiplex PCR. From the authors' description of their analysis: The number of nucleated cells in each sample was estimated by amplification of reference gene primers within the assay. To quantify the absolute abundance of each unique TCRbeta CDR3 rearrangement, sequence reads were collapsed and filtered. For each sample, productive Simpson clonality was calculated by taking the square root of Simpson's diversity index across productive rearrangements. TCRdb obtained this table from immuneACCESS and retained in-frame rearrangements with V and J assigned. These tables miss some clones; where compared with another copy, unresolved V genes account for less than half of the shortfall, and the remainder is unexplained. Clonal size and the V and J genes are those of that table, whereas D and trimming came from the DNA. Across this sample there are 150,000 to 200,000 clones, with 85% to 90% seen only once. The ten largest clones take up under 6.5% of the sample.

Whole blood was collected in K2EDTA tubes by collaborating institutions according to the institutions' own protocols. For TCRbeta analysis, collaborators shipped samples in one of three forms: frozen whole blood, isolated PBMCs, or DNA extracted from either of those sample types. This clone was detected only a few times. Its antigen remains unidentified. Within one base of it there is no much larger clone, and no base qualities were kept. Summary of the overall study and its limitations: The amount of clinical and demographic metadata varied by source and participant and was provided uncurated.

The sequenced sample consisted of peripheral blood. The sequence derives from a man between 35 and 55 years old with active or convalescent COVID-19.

The DNA sequence is as follows: TGTGCCAGCAGCTCGCCCCTCGACGGGGTAGCTTTCTTT. It specifies CASSSPLDGVAFF. The chain couples TRBV6-5 to TRBJ1-1; no D gene can be assigned with confidence. V loses 6 bases, J loses 10 bases, and the germline ends lie 18 bases apart. Counted from cysteine to phenylalanine, this CDR3 has 13 amino acids. Solely the CDR3 DNA is kept, with 39 bases framed from the first base. Via the germline V gene, CDR1 is MNHEY and CDR2 SVGAGI.